This TCR beta chain was captured in a study of T cells after yellow fever vaccination (dated by TCRdb to the late 2010s). With regard to the full study: Libraries from fractions with low cell numbers were prepared with the SMART-Seq v4 Ultra Low Input RNA kit. Bulk TCR alpha and beta repertoires were sequenced longitudinally to track T-cell clones before and after primary and booster YFV17D yellow fever vaccination. Two healthy male donors, one aged 18 to 29 and one aged 30 to 40 years, were included in the cohort. Bulk PBMC replicates and cell subsets were isolated from blood drawn at multiple timepoints before and after both primary and secondary immunization. Study-wide findings and limitations: Compared with the primary T-cell response, the secondary T-cell response was weaker but faster, peaking on day 5 rather than day 15. Computational filtering was required because FACS-sorted repertoires could contain abundant contaminating clonotypes from the bulk population. Most clones expanded after primary vaccination were re-detected after the booster (around 96% of CD4 and about nine tenths of CD8), suggesting broad memory maintenance. Only a couple of donors were included in the study, so the extent to which the findings can be generalized is limited. A small share of clonotypes was detected in both CD4 and CD8 compartments, with the overlap likely arising from convergent recombination.

This clonotype was seen repeatedly, ten times or more. This receptor's antigen is unknown. Base-call qualities are not available, and no considerably larger clone is one nucleotide away. Synthesis of TCR cDNA relied on 5'RACE template switching, a step that introduced a universal primer site along with unique molecular identifiers. cDNA synthesis was primed from both the TCR alpha and TCR beta constant segments. Libraries were amplified in two PCR steps, with sample barcodes and sequencing adapters added in the second step. Sequencing of the libraries was done on either Illumina HiSeq 2500 (2x100 bp) or NovaSeq (2x150 bp). The original pipeline was this. Demultiplexing of reads and collapsing into UMI consensus sequences were performed with MIGEC, and V(D)J alignment was carried out with MiXCR. Vaccine-responding clonotypes were defined with edgeR using replicate PBMC samples, requiring FDR below 0.01 and a log2 fold change above 5 up to day 15. CD4 or CD8 identity was assigned to each bulk clonotype according to whether the clonotype was present at higher abundance in the sequenced CD4 repertoire or the sequenced CD8 repertoire. TCRdb handled the public reads itself, with Q25 trimming in fastp and clone calling in MiXCR, and kept productive beta chains. Rows are combined by CDR3 protein, so each entry shows the most common genes and DNA. The V and J calls shown here were made by TCRdb, not taken from the authors' results. In all, the sample holds about 240,000 distinct CDR3 sequences, and about 7.1% of those were seen once. Roughly 0.86% of the sample goes to the ten largest clones.

Sample treatment or condition, as interpreted from the label and publication: live attenuated yellow fever vaccine strain. PBMCs were isolated from peripheral blood using a standard Ficoll-Paque protocol. Dynabeads CD4 and CD8 positive selection kits were used to isolate the CD4 and CD8 T-cell fractions. RNA was extracted with TriZol from bulk PBMCs, CD4 and CD8 fractions, and dextramer-positive and dextramer-negative fractions. Sequences MNHNS (CDR1) and SASEGT (CDR2) are obtained from the germline V gene. V and J lose 7 bases and 4 bases, and a span of 16 bases separates them. The CDR3 sequence holds 15 residues, the cysteine and phenylalanine included. This entry keeps only the CDR3 DNA: 45 bases, framed from base 1.

The source of this sequence is a man between 25 and 39 years old who received the YFV17D yellow fever vaccine. The sequences come from CD4+ T cells sorted from PBMCs, collected 15 days after the yellow fever booster vaccination. The chain employs TRBV6-1 and TRBJ2-2; the D gene is possibly TRBD2, with 6 bases matching. The sequenced DNA is TGTGCCAGCACCCCGGGAGCGGTCGGCACCGGGGAGCTGTTTTTT. It translates as CASTPGAVGTGELFF.